This TCR beta chain was identified in a study of T-cell memory formation after mild COVID-19. Study-level background: TCR clusters were mostly confined to one donor each.

Points from the study as a whole: Later expanders leaned toward CD4+, whereas clones contracting from day 15 to 85 were balanced CD4/CD8. Pre-infection memory showed some responding clones, and this suggested that cross-reactive memory joined. The authors left the SARS-CoV-2 specificity of second-wave clones peaking on day 37 unconfirmed.

TCRdb called the 5' RACE reads again in MiXCR, with one record for every CDR3 protein. The sample has about 140,000 distinct CDR3 sequences, less than 20% seen once. The sample holds one count of this clonotype. As yet, its antigen is unknown. The CDR3 is 14 amino acids. In germline, CDR1 is SNHLY, CDR2 FYNNEI. Trimming removed 6 bases at V and 4 bases at J, with 15 bases between. Specimen: PBMCs or a T cell subset sorted from them (not recorded which). This receptor was obtained from an adult woman who had mild COVID-19 (a few samples of this study predate the infection). Cell type and time point are not known. This chain connects TRBV2 to TRBJ1-1, with a possible D match to TRBD1 (5 bases). The CDR3 DNA reads TGTGCCAGCAGGCCTCAGGGTTCCCGCACTGAAGCTTTCTTT. This encodes CASRPQGSRTEAFF.